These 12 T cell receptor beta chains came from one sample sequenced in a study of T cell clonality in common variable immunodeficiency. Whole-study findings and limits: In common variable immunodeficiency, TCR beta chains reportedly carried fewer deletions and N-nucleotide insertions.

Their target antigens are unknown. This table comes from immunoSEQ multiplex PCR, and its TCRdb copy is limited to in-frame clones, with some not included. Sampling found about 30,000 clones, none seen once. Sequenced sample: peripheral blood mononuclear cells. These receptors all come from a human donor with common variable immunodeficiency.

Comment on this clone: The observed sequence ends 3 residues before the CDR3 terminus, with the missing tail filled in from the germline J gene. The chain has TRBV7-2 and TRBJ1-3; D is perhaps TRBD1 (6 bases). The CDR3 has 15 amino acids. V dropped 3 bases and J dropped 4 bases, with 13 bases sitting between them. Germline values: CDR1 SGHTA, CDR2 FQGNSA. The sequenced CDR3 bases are TGTGCCAGCAGCTTTAAGAGGGGGTCCGGAAACACC. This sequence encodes CASSFKRGSGNT. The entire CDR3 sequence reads CASSFKRGSGNTIYF.

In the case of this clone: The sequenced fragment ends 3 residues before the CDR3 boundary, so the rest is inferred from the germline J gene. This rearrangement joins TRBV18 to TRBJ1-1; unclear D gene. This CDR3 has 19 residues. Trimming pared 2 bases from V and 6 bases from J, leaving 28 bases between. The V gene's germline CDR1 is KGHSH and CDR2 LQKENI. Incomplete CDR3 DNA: TGTGCCAGCTCACCAGAAATCTCCTTTAGCGTGTTTTGGGCTTCTGAA. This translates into CASSPEISFSVFWASE. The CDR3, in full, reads CASSPEISFSVFWASEAFF.

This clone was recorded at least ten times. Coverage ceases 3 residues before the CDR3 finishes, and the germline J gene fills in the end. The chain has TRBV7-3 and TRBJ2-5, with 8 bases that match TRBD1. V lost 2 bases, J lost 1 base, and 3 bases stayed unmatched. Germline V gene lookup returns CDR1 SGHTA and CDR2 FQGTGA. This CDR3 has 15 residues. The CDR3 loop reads CASSLVGQGQETQYF. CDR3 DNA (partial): TGTGCCAGCAGCTTAGTTGGACAGGGCCAAGAGACC. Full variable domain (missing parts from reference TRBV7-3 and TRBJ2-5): GAGVSQTPSNKVTEKGKYVELRCDPISGHTALYWYRQSLGQGPEFLIYFQGTGAADDSGLPNDRFFAVRPEGSVSTLKIQRTERGDSAVYLCASSLVGQGQETQYFGPGTRLLVL.

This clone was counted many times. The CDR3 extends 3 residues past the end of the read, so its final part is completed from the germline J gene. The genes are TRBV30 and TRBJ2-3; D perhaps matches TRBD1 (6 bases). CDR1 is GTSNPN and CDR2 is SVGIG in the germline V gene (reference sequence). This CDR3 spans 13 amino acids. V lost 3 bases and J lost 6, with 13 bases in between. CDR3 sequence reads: CAWSANRVDTQYF. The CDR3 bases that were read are TGTGCCTGGAGCGCAAACAGGGTCGATACG.

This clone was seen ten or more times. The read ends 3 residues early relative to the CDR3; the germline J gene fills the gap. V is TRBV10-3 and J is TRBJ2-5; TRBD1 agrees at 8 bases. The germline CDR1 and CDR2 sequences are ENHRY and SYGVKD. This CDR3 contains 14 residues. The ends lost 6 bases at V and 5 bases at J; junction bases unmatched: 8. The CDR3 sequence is CAIRADRGAETQYF. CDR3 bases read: TGTGCCATCAGAGCAGACAGGGGAGCGGAGACC.

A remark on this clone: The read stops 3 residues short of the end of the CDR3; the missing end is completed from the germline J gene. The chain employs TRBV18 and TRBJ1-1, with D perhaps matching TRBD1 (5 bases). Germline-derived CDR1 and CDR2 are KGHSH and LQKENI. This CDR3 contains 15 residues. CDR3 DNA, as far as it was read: TGTGCCAGCTCACCACGGGAGACAGAAGGGTGGAAA. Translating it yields CASSPRETEGWK. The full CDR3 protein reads CASSPRETEGWKAFF.

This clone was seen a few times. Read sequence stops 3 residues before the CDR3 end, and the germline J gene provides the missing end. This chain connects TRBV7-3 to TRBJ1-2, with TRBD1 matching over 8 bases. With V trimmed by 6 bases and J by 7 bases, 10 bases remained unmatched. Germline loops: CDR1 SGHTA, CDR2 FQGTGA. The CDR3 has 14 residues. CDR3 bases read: TGTGCCAGCAGTCCTAACAGGGGGATGAGTGGC. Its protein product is CASSPNRGMSG. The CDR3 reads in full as CASSPNRGMSGYTF.

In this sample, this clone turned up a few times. CDR3 DNA, as far as it was read: TGTGCCAGCAGTGAACACGGACAGTACCAAGAGACC. It specifies CASSEHGQYQET. The full CDR3 protein is CASSEHGQYQETQYF. This rearrangement joins TRBV6-1 to TRBJ2-5; D is possibly TRBD1 (6 bases). The read ends 3 residues shy of where the CDR3 ends; the end is completed using the germline J gene. Germline CDR1 and CDR2: MNHNS and SASEGT. V shed 2 bases and J shed 0 bases, with 10 bases lying between them. This CDR3 comprises 15 residues.

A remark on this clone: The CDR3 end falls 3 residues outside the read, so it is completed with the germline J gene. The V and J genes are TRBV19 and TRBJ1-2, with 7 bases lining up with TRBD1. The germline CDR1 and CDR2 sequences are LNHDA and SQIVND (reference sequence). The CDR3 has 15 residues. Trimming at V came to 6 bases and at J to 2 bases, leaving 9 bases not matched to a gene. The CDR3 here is CASRSLTGSNYGYTF. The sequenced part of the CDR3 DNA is TGTGCCAGTAGATCCCTGACAGGGTCGAACTATGGC.

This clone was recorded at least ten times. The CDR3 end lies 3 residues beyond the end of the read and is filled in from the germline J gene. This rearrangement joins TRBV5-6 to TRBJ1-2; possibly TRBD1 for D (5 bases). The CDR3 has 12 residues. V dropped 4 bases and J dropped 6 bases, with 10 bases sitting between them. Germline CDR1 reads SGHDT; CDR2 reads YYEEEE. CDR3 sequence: CASSKDTHGYTF. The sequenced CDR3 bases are TGTGCCAGCAGCAAGGACACCCATGGC.

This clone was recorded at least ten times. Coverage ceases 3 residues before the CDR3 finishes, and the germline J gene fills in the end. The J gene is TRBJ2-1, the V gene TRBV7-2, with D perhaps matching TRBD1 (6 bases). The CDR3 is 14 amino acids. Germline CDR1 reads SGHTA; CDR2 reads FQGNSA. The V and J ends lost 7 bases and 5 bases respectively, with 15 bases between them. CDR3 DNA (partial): TGTGCCAGCACCAAAATAGGGGGAAACAATGAG. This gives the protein CASTKIGGNNE. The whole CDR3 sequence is CASTKIGGNNEQFF.

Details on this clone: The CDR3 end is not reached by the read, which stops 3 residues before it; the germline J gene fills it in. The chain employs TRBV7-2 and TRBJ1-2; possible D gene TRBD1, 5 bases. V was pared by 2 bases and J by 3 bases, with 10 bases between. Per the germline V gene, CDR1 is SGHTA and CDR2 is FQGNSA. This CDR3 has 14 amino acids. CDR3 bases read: TGTGCCAGCAGCTTATGGGGGGGGGACTATGGC. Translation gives CASSLWGGDYG. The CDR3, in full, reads CASSLWGGDYGYTF.